This TCR beta chain was identified during a study of shared clonotypes between healthy human individuals. Study-wide results and caveats: The sharing of 4.5% to 6.5% of naive CD4 clonotypes was seen across a few donors. Inspection by rarefaction showed sorted-subset sequencing to be incomplete despite large depth. Read depth was anticipated to influence clonotype sharing among donors.

Worth noting for this clone: The antigen remains undetermined.

Generated by immunoSEQ multiplex PCR, the TCRdb table keeps only in-frame clones and is missing some. The data show a few hundred thousand clones, more than 95% seen once. Sequencing was carried out using naive CD4+ T cells sorted from blood. This sample's subset: CD45RA+ positively selected. This TCR came from a woman aged 25 to 39 in good health.

This chain's CDR3 is CASSLSPPDPLHF. The CDR3 DNA reads as TGTGCCAGCAGCTTGTCGCCACCGGACCCGCTCCACTTT. V and J are TRBV5-4 and TRBJ1-6; unclear D gene. V shed 1 base and J shed 16 bases, with 15 bases lying between them. The CDR3 loop spans 13 amino acids. Germline loops: CDR1 SGHNT, CDR2 YYREEE (reference sequence).